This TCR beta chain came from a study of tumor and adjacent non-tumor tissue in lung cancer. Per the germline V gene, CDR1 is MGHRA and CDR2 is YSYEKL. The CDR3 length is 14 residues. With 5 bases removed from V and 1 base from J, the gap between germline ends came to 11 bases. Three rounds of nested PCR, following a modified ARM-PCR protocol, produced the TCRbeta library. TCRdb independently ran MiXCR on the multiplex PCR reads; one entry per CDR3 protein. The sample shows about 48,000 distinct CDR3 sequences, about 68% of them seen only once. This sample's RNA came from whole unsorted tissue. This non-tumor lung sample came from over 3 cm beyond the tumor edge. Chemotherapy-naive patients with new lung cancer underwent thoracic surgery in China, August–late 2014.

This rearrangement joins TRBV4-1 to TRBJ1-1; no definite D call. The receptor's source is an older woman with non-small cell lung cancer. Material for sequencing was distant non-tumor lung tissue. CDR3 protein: CASSNPKENTEAFF. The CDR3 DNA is TGCGCCAGCAGCAACCCGAAAGAGAACACTGAAGCTTTCTTT.